The 18 T cell receptor beta chains reported below all come from one sample, sequenced in a study of T cell clonality in common variable immunodeficiency. Produced via immunoSEQ multiplex PCR; TCRdb's table is partial and in-frame only. Singletons are absent from the sample, which has tens of thousands of clones. The sample consisted of peripheral blood mononuclear cells. All receptors come from a person aged 18-70 years in good health.

This clone was counted ten times or more. The junction and the germline gene differ at one end; a read error may be behind it. CDR3 residues: CASSRTRDTLNEQYF. The CDR3 DNA, read in part, is TGCGCCAGCAGCCGGACCCGGGACACCCTGAACGAG. This rearrangement joins TRBV4-2 to TRBJ2-7, with D possibly being TRBD1 (6 bases). The sequence runs out 3 residues before the end of the CDR3; the remainder is reconstructed from the germline J gene. Germline-derived CDR1 and CDR2 are LGHNA and YNFKEQ. The CDR3 runs 15 residues.

This clone appeared many times. The sequence runs out 3 residues before the end of the CDR3; the remainder is reconstructed from the germline J gene. The chain links TRBV7-9 to TRBJ2-3; TRBD2 agrees at 8 bases. CDR1 is SEHNR and CDR2 is FQNEAQ in the germline V gene (reference sequence). Trimming at V came to 1 base and at J to 2 bases, leaving 2 bases not matched to a gene. This CDR3 comprises 15 residues. CDR3: CASSLVGLDTDTQYF. Incomplete CDR3 DNA: TGTGCCAGCAGCTTAGTGGGACTAGACACAGATACG.

Many counts were recorded for this clone. From the germline J gene comes the end of the CDR3, since the read stops 3 residues before it. The rearrangement uses TRBV2 and TRBJ1-1, with 10 bases identical to TRBD1. CDR3 length equals 13 residues. Germline assignment: CDR1 SNHLY and CDR2 FYNNEI. Germline trimming cut 4 bases from V and 4 bases from J; bases unmatched to any gene: 0. The CDR3 bases that were read are TGTGCCAGCAGTGGGACAGGGGGCACTGAA. This translates into CASSGTGGTE. The full CDR3 is CASSGTGGTEAFF.

This clone was observed a few times. The read ends 3 residues early relative to the CDR3; the germline J gene fills the gap. This sequence joins TRBV7-2 and TRBJ1-2, with 8 positions matching TRBD1. The CDR3 covers 15 residues. Germline lookup yields CDR1 SGHTA and CDR2 FQGNSA. The CDR3 loop reads CASSHDRGAKNIYTF. The covered CDR3 bases are TGTGCCAGCAGCCACGACAGGGGAGCCAAAAACATC.

The sample holds many counts of this clone. The CDR3 end falls 3 residues outside the read, so it is completed with the germline J gene. The genes are TRBV11-2 and TRBJ1-1, with TRBD1 matching over 7 bases. CDR1 and CDR2 from the germline V gene are SGHAT and FQNNGV. The CDR3 contains 12 residues. The CDR3 region is CASSSTGVEAFF. The part of the CDR3 DNA that was read is TGTGCCAGCAGCAGCACAGGGGTGGAG.

Ten or more counts support this clone. The missing CDR3 end, 3 residues past where the read stops, is filled in from the germline J gene. V and J are TRBV20-1 and TRBJ2-7; D is perhaps TRBD1 (6 bases). This CDR3 has 15 amino acids. The germline V gene encodes CDR1 DFQATT and CDR2 SNEGSKA (reference sequence). V was cut by 6 bases and J by 2 bases, with 20 bases left in between. This CDR3 reads CSAQTPRGRTYEQYF. The CDR3 DNA, read in part, is TGCAGTGCCCAGACCCCCAGGGGAAGAACCTACGAG.

This clone was seen repeatedly, ten times or more. Read coverage stops 3 residues before the CDR3 terminus; the germline J gene supplies the remainder. The rearrangement uses TRBV5-1 and TRBJ2-5; the match to TRBD2 covers 7 bases. V lost 0 bases and J lost 4; bases outside the gene matches: 9. This CDR3 is built from 16 residues. Germline loops: CDR1 SGHRS, CDR2 YFSETQ. Partial CDR3 DNA: TGCGCCAGCAGCTTGGGCCGAGCGGGGAATCGAGAGACC. Its translation is CASSLGRAGNRET. Given in full, the CDR3 is CASSLGRAGNRETQYF.

This clone came up many times. The missing CDR3 end, 3 residues past where the read stops, is filled in from the germline J gene. The chain couples TRBV7-3 to TRBJ2-1; 7 bases are a match to TRBD2. V lost 1 base to trimming and J lost 3 bases; unmatched junction nucleotides: 6. The germline V gene has CDR1 SGHTA and CDR2 FQGTGA. The CDR3 has 16 residues. The sequenced part of the CDR3 DNA is TGTGCCAGCAGCTTAAATGCGGGAGACATCTACAATGAG. Translating gives CASSLNAGDIYNE. The full CDR3 reads CASSLNAGDIYNEQFF.

There are many counts of this clone. Germline and junction disagree at one end, which may indicate a read error. Read sequence stops 3 residues before the CDR3 end, and the germline J gene provides the missing end. The chain uses TRBV18 and TRBJ2-1; 10 bases match TRBD2. Germline V lookup: CDR1 KGHSH, CDR2 LQKENI. The CDR3 covers 15 residues. The part of the CDR3 DNA that was read is TGTGCCAGCTCCCCACTAGCGGGACAATACAATGAG. It is translated as CASSPLAGQYNE. In full, the CDR3 reads CASSPLAGQYNEQFF.

At least ten counts were recorded for this clone. Sequencing ends 3 residues short of the CDR3 end; the germline J gene provides the rest. This rearrangement joins TRBV10-3 to TRBJ2-7; 8 bases are shared with TRBD1. This CDR3 comprises 14 residues. Germline loops: CDR1 ENHRY, CDR2 SYGVKD. V was pared by 4 bases and J by 3 bases, with 5 bases of the junction left unmatched. The part of the CDR3 DNA that was read is TGTGCCATCAGTGGAGGGACAGGTAACTACGAG. The encoded protein is CAISGGTGNYE. The complete CDR3 sequence is CAISGGTGNYEQYF.

At least ten counts were recorded for this clone. CDR3 loop: CASGLITGAGANVLTF. The part of the CDR3 DNA that was read is TGCGCCAGCGGACTTATAACAGGGGCTGGGGCCAACGTC. The J gene is TRBJ2-6, the V gene TRBV23-1; TRBD1 aligns across 7 bases. Read coverage stops 3 residues before the CDR3 terminus; the germline J gene supplies the remainder. TRBV23-1 falls under the ORF class, with uncertain function. This CDR3 spans 16 amino acids. With V trimmed by 8 bases and J by 2 bases, 9 bases remained unmatched.

This clone has at least ten counts. Coverage ceases 3 residues before the CDR3 finishes, and the germline J gene fills in the end. The chain combines TRBV19 with TRBJ1-5; TRBD1 matches 7 bases. After removal of 6 bases from V and 3 bases from J, the junction contained 11 bases not matched to a gene. This CDR3 spans 16 amino acids. The germline V gene has CDR1 LNHDA and CDR2 SQIVND (reference sequence). The CDR3 bases that were read are TGTGCCAGTAGAAAAAACGGGGGACAGACCAATCAGCCC. Translated: CASRKNGGQTNQP. The whole CDR3 sequence is CASRKNGGQTNQPQHF.

There are many counts of this clone. The sequenced fragment ends 3 residues before the CDR3 boundary, so the rest is inferred from the germline J gene. V and J are TRBV10-3 and TRBJ1-6; no clear D. The CDR3 totals 16 residues. V was shortened by 2 bases and J by 0 bases, with 8 bases between the two germline ends. Germline V gene lookup returns CDR1 ENHRY and CDR2 SYGVKD. CDR3 sequence reads: CAISEDTSSYNSPLHF. Partial CDR3 DNA: TGTGCCATCAGTGAGGACACTAGCTCCTATAATTCACCC.

This clone has at least ten counts. The read halts 3 residues ahead of the CDR3 end, with the missing end drawn from the germline J gene. The rearrangement joins TRBV30 to TRBJ1-2, with a possible D match to TRBD1 (5 bases). CDR3 length: 13 amino acids. Per germline, CDR1 GTSNPN and CDR2 SVGIG (reference sequence). The part of the CDR3 DNA that was read is TGTGCCTGGAGTGTAGGGGTACAGGAGGGC. It is translated as CAWSVGVQEG. The entire CDR3 is CAWSVGVQEGYTF.

This clone was recorded at least ten times. Read sequence stops 3 residues before the CDR3 end, and the germline J gene provides the missing end. The chain links TRBV11-2 to TRBJ1-3; D not resolved. Germline V gene lookup returns CDR1 SGHAT and CDR2 FQNNGV. The CDR3 contains 13 residues. V lost 0 bases, J lost 2 bases, and 2 bases lay in between. CDR3 DNA (partial): TGTGCCAGCAGCTTAGATACTGGAAACACC. Protein sequence: CASSLDTGNT. The CDR3 as a whole reads CASSLDTGNTIYF.

This clone occurred many times. The CDR3 extends 3 residues past the end of the read, so its final part is completed from the germline J gene. This chain uses TRBV29-1 with TRBJ1-1, with unresolved D. Germline assignment: CDR1 SQVTM and CDR2 ANQGSEA. The length of the CDR3 is 13 residues. Trimming removed 3 bases from V and 3 bases from J, with 11 bases in between. The DNA read from the CDR3 is TGCAGCGTTGACCTCGGTACTGACACTGAA. The encoded protein is CSVDLGTDTE. The entire CDR3 is CSVDLGTDTEAFF.

The sample holds many counts of this clone. From the germline J gene comes the end of the CDR3, since the read stops 3 residues before it. This chain joins TRBV10-3 and TRBJ1-5; the D is unclear. The germline V gene has CDR1 ENHRY and CDR2 SYGVKD. This CDR3 comprises 13 residues. V shed 4 bases and J shed 5 bases, with 9 bases lying between them. CDR3 DNA, as far as it was read: TGTGCCATCAGTGCCACGGTTGATCAGCCC. It specifies CAISATVDQP. The entire CDR3 sequence reads CAISATVDQPQHF.

This clone was counted many times. The DNA ends 3 residues before the CDR3 does, and the rest of the CDR3 is filled in from the germline J gene. This sequence joins TRBV10-3 and TRBJ1-5; D not certain. The CDR3 runs 17 residues. Trimming removed 4 bases at V and 7 bases at J, with 23 bases between. CDR1 is ENHRY and CDR2 is SYGVKD in the germline V gene. CDR3 loop: CAISVQKKPSVGQPQHF. The sequenced part of the CDR3 DNA is TGTGCCATCAGTGTACAAAAAAAGCCTAGCGTGGGACAGCCC.